Sequencing of this TCR beta chain was carried out in a study of beta chain features in type 1 diabetes. Regarding the study as a whole: All four CD4+ subsets from Type 1 diabetes patients carried moderately but significantly shorter TCRB CDR3s. Patients with type 1 diabetes carried fewer insertions and had more deletions at their VDJ junctions.

Germline CDR1 reads GTSNPN; CDR2 reads SVGIG (reference sequence). The CDR3 is made up of 18 amino acids. Unmatched junction bases numbered 9, after V lost 2 bases and J lost 2 bases. Remarks on this clone: Its cognate antigen is unknown.

The investigators reverse transcribed all of the isolated RNA, so they sequenced expressed TCRB transcripts. Produced via immunoSEQ multiplex PCR; TCRdb's table is partial and in-frame only. The repertoire holds 400,000 to 500,000 clones, with about 14% as singletons. The purity of all sorted populations exceeded 98%. This sequence originates from a young man in good health. The specimen sequenced was naive CD4+ T cells from blood. The chain employs TRBV30 and TRBJ2-3; TRBD2 agrees at 14 bases. For the CDR3, the DNA is TGTGCCTGGAGTAAGGGACTAGCGGGAGCTTGGGTCACAGATACGCAGTATTTT. Translation: CAWSKGLAGAWVTDTQYF.